This record covers a single TCR beta chain. Its antigen is unknown. V lost 3 bases and J lost 1; bases outside the gene matches: 3. CDR1 and CDR2 (germline): DFQATT, SNEGSKA (reference sequence). The CDR3 is made up of 15 amino acids. These data belong to a study of T cell responses to AZD1222 COVID-19 vaccine. Some clones are missing from TCRdb's copy, which holds only in-frame ones; the method was immunoSEQ multiplex PCR. Of around 71,000 clones listed, under 90% are singletons. Pooling of second doses given at about 4 or about 12 weeks was done. Study-level results: Most donors were white British, females outnumbered males, and clonal diversity was possibly underestimated.

The clonotype originates from an adult who received the AZD1222 COVID-19 vaccine. Material: peripheral blood, obtained 28 days after the second AZD1222 dose. The chain joins TRBV20-1 to TRBJ2-3; 11 nucleotides match TRBD2. Here the CDR3 reads CSASQLAGGTDTQYF. DNA for the CDR3: TGCAGTGCTAGTCAACTAGCGGGGGGCACAGATACGCAGTATTTT.